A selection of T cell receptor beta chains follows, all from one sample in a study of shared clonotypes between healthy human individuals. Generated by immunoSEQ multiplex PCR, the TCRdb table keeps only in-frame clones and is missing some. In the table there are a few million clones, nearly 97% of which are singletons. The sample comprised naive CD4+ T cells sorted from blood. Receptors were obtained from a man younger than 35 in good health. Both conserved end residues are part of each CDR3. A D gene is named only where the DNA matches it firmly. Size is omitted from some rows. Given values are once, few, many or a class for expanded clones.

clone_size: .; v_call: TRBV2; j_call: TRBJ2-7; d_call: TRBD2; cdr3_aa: CASSPQLAGVSREQYF; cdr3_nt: TGTGCCAGCAGTCCTCAACTTGCGGGAGTATCAAGGGAGCAGTACTTC
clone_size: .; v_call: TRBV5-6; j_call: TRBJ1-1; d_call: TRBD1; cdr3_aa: CASSPLDRVATEAFF; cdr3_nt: TGTGCCAGCAGCCCCCTGGACAGGGTGGCCACTGAAGCTTTCTTT
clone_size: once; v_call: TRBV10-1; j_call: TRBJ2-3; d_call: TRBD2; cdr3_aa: CASSPAGASTDTQYF; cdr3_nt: TGCGCCAGCAGCCCAGCGGGGGCTAGCACAGATACGCAGTATTTT
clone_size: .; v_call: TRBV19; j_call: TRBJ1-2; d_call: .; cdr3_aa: CASSIGFQVYGYTF; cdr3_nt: TGTGCCAGTAGTATAGGGTTTCAGGTCTATGGCTACACCTTC
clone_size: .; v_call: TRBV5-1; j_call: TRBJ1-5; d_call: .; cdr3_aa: CASSLGTGNQPQHF; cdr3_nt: TGCGCCAGCAGCTTGGGAACGGGCAATCAGCCCCAGCATTTT
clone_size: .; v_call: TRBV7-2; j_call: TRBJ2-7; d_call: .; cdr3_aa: CASSSTGISGEQYF; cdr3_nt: TGTGCCAGCAGCTCCACGGGGATATCCGGCGAGCAGTACTTC
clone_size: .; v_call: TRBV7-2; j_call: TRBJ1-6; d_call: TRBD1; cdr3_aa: CASSAGQGTYNSPLHF; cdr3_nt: TGTGCCAGCAGCGCGGGACAGGGCACCTATAATTCACCCCTCCACTTT
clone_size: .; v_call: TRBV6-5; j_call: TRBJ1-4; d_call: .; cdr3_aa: CASRLLGEGNEKLFF; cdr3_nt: TGTGCCAGCAGACTCCTGGGCGAGGGCAATGAAAAACTGTTTTTT
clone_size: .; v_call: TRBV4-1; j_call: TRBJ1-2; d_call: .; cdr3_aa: CASSQGEGYGYTF; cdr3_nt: TGCGCCAGCAGCCAAGGGGAGGGCTATGGCTACACCTTC
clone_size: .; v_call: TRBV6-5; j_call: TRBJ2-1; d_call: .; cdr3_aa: CASSYSGGYNEQFF; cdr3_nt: TGTGCCAGCAGTTACTCGGGCGGATACAATGAGCAGTTCTTC
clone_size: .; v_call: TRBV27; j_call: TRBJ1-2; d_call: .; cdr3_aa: CATRGFGYTF; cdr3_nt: TGTGCCACGCGGGGCTTTGGCTACACCTTC
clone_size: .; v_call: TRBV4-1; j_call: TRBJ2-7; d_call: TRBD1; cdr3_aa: CASSQDPWGQGFRSYEQYF; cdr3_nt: TGCGCCAGCAGCCAAGACCCCTGGGGACAGGGTTTTCGCTCCTACGAGCAGTACTTC
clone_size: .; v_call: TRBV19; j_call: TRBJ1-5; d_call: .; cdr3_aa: CASSMGNQPQHF; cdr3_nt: TGTGCCAGTAGTATGGGGAATCAGCCCCAGCATTTT
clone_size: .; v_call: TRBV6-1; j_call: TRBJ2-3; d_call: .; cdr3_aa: CASGRVADTQYF; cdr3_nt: TGTGCCAGCGGCAGGGTGGCAGATACGCAGTATTTT
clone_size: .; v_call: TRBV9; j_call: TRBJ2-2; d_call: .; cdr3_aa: CASSLDSTLGELFF; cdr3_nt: TGTGCCAGCAGCCTTGACTCCACCCTGGGGGAGCTGTTTTTT
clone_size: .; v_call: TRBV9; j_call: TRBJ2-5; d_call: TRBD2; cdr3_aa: CASSPGLAIMETQYF; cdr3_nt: TGTGCCAGCAGCCCGGGACTAGCTATTATGGAGACCCAGTACTTC
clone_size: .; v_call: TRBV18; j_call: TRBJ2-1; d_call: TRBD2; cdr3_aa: CASSLGLAGVGQFF; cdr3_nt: TGTGCCAGCTCACTGGGGTTAGCGGGAGTTGGTCAGTTCTTC
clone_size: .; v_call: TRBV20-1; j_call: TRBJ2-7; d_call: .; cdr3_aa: CSARDTREQYF; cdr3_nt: TGCAGTGCTAGAGATACCCGGGAGCAGTACTTC
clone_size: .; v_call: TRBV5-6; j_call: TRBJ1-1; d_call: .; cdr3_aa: CASWTIATEAFF; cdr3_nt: TGTGCCAGCTGGACCATAGCTACTGAAGCTTTCTTT
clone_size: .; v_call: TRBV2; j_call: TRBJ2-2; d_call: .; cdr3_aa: CASSARVTGELFF; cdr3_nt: TGTGCCAGCTCCGCGAGGGTTACCGGGGAGCTGTTTTTT
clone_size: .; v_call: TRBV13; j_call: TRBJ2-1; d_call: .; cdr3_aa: CASSLTGLREQFF; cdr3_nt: TGTGCCAGCAGTCTTACGGGGTTGCGGGAACAGTTCTTC
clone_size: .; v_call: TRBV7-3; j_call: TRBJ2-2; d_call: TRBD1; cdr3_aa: CASSRQGLGTGELFF; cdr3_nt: TGTGCCAGCAGCCGACAGGGATTGGGAACCGGGGAGCTGTTTTTT
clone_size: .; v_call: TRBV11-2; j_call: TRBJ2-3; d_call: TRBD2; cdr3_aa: CASTTSGGLADTQYF; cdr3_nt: TGTGCCAGCACTACCAGCGGGGGCCTCGCAGATACGCAGTATTTT
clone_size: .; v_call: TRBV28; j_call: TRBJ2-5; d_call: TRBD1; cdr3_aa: CASSLDRVRETQYF; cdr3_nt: TGTGCCAGCAGTTTGGACAGGGTTCGGGAGACCCAGTACTTC